The rows below give T cell receptor beta chains drawn from one sample of a study of cytomegalovirus exposure and HLA in healthy donors. Sequencing used immunoSEQ multiplex PCR; TCRdb keeps in-frame clones, though not all of them. The listing contains approximately 210,000 clones. Source material: PBMCs. The receptors shown here come from a woman in her 30s in good health and CMV-seropositive. Each CDR3 is given with its conserved first and last residue. A D gene is named only where the DNA matches it firmly.

d_call,cdr3_length,j_call,v_call,cdr3_aa,cdr3_nt
TRBD1,15,TRBJ1-1,TRBV12-5,CASGFDRVGDTEAFF,TGTGCTAGTGGTTTTGACAGGGTGGGAGACACTGAAGCTTTCTTT
.,14,TRBJ2-3,TRBV18,CASSPGSGFDTQYF,TGTGCCAGCTCACCAGGTTCGGGATTCGATACGCAGTATTTT
.,14,TRBJ1-1,TRBV28,CASSLSTAGTEAFF,TGTGCCAGCAGTTTATCTACAGCGGGCACTGAAGCTTTCTTT
.,11,TRBJ2-3,TRBV19,CASSIRDTQYF,TGTGCCAGTAGTATCCGGGATACGCAGTATTTT
TRBD1,14,TRBJ2-3,TRBV2,CASGRDRTTDTQYF,TGTGCCAGCGGCCGGGACAGGACCACAGATACGCAGTATTTT
.,14,TRBJ2-2,TRBV5-1,CASSEPQNTGELFF,TGCGCCAGCTCCGAGCCCCAGAACACCGGGGAGCTGTTTTTT
TRBD1,17,TRBJ2-2,TRBV5-4,CASRGGDRAANTGELFF,TGTGCCAGCAGGGGCGGGGACAGGGCAGCGAACACCGGGGAGCTGTTTTTT
TRBD1,15,TRBJ1-5,TRBV10-2,CASSVGQGYNQPQHF,TGCGCCAGCAGTGTTGGACAGGGCTACAATCAGCCCCAGCATTTT
.,16,TRBJ1-1,TRBV18,CASSPNQGGVNTEAFF,TGTGCCAGCTCACCCAATCAGGGTGGAGTGAACACTGAAGCTTTCTTT
.,16,TRBJ1-1,TRBV5-4,CASRPRGGAPNTEAFF,TGTGCCAGCCGGCCTCGCGGCGGCGCACCGAACACTGAAGCTTTCTTT
TRBD1,14,TRBJ1-4,TRBV5-5,CASGTGVTNEKLFF,TGTGCCAGCGGGACAGGGGTCACTAATGAAAAACTGTTTTTT
TRBD2,13,TRBJ2-1,TRBV29-1,CSAPRPGGNEQFF,TGCAGCGCCCCTCGTCCGGGGGGCAATGAGCAGTTCTTC
TRBD2,15,TRBJ2-3,TRBV6-1,CAGRLAGPAQYTQYF,TGTGCCGGCAGACTAGCGGGGCCCGCCCAGTATACGCAGTATTTT
.,12,TRBJ2-1,TRBV28,CASSFSRNEQFF,TGTGCCAGCAGTTTTTCGAGGAATGAGCAGTTCTTC
TRBD1,15,TRBJ1-2,TRBV10-2,CASSDWTGRTSGYTF,TGCGCCAGCAGTGACTGGACAGGGCGAACTAGCGGCTACACCTTC
.,14,TRBJ1-5,TRBV7-6,CASSFRQGDQPQHF,TGTGCCAGCAGCTTCCGGCAGGGTGATCAGCCCCAGCATTTT
.,14,TRBJ2-5,TRBV2,CASKRAGPSETQYF,TGTGCCAGCAAGCGGGCGGGGCCCTCAGAGACCCAGTACTTC
.,17,TRBJ2-3,TRBV5-1,CASSTRPTGSATDTQYF,TGCGCCAGCAGCACCCGACCCACGGGAAGTGCCACAGATACGCAGTATTTT
TRBD2,17,TRBJ2-1,TRBV15,CATSRGPGGGTENEQFF,TGTGCCACCAGCAGAGGACCAGGCGGGGGGACCGAGAATGAGCAGTTCTTC
TRBD1,15,TRBJ2-7,TRBV27,CASSLGQGRSYEQYF,TGTGCCAGCAGTCTCGGACAGGGGAGGTCCTACGAGCAGTACTTC
.,15,TRBJ2-7,TRBV7-2,CASSLGASSAYEQYF,TGTGCCAGCAGCTTAGGGGCTAGCTCCGCCTACGAGCAGTACTTC
TRBD2,15,TRBJ2-5,TRBV10-3,CAISDRDYLQETQYF,TGTGCCATCAGTGACCGGGACTATCTCCAAGAGACCCAGTACTTC
TRBD2,16,TRBJ2-1,TRBV7-2,CASSLDLAGGRNEQFF,TGTGCCAGCAGCTTAGATCTAGCGGGGGGGCGAAATGAGCAGTTCTTC
.,14,TRBJ2-3,TRBV25-1,CASSESLPRDTQYF,TGTGCCAGCAGTGAATCCCTCCCGAGAGATACGCAGTATTTT
TRBD1,15,TRBJ1-1,TRBV5-6,CASSLTGVLGTEAFF,TGTGCCAGCAGCTTGACAGGGGTCTTAGGCACTGAAGCTTTCTTT
TRBD2,14,TRBJ2-7,TRBV6-1,CASSESVAGGEQYF,TGTGCCAGCAGTGAATCAGTAGCGGGGGGCGAGCAGTACTTC
TRBD1,14,TRBJ1-1,TRBV2,CASNPDRAFAEAFF,TGTGCCAGCAATCCGGACAGGGCGTTTGCTGAAGCTTTCTTT
.,17,TRBJ1-3,TRBV9,CASSVGGQTLTGNTIYF,TGTGCCAGCAGCGTAGGAGGGCAGACCCTAACTGGAAACACCATATATTTT
TRBD1,15,TRBJ1-4,TRBV5-1,CASSDTSGQNEKLFF,TGCGCCAGCAGCGATACCTCGGGACAGAATGAAAAACTGTTTTTT